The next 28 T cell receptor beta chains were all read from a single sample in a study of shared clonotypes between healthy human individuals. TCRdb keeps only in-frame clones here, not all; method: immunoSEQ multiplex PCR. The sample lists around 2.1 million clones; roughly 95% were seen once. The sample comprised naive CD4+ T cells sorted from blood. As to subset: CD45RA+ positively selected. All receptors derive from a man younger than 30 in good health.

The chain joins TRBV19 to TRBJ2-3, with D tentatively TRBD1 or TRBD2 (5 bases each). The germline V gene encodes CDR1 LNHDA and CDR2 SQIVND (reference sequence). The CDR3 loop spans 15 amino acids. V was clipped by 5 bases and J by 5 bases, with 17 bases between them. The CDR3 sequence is CASSPYTGTGDTQYF. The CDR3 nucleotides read TGTGCCAGTAGTCCTTATACGGGGACGGGAGATACGCAGTATTTT.

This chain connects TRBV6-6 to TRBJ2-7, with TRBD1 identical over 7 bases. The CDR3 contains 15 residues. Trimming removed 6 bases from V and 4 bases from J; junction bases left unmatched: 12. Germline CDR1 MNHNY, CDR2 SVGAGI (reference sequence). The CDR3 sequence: CASRAPDRNLYEQYF. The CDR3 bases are TGTGCCAGCAGAGCACCGGACAGGAACCTTTACGAGCAGTACTTC.

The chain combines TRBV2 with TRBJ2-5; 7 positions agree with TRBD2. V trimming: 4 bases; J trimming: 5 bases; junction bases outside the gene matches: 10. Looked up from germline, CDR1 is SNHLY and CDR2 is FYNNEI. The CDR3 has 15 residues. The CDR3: CASSAVAGLGETQYF. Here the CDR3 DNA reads TGTGCCAGCAGTGCCGTAGCGGGTTTGGGGGAGACCCAGTACTTC.

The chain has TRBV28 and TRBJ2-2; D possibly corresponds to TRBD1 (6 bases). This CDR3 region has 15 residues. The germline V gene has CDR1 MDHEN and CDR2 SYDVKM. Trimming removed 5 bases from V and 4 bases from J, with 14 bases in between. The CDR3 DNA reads TGTGCCAGCAGTGTCAACAGGGTAGGCACCGGGGAGCTGTTTTTT. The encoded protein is CASSVNRVGTGELFF.

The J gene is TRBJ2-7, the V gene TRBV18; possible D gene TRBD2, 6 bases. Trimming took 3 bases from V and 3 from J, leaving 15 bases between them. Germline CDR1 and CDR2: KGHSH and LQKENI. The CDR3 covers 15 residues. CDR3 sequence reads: CASSPSAGPLYEQYF. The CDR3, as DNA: TGTGCCAGCTCACCTTCGGCGGGGCCCCTCTACGAGCAGTACTTC. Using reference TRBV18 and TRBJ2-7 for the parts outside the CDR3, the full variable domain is NAGVMQNPRHLVRRRGQEARLRCSPMKGHSHVYWYRQLPEEGLKFMVYLQKENIIDESGMPKERFSAEFPKEGPSILRIQQVVRGDSAAYFCASSPSAGPLYEQYFGPGTRLTVT.

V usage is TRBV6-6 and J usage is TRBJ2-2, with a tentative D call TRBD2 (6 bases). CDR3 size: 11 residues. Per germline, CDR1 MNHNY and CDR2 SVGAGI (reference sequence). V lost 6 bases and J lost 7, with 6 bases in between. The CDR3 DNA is TGTGCCAGCAGGGGGGGCGGGGAGCTGTTTTTT. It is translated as CASRGGGELFF.

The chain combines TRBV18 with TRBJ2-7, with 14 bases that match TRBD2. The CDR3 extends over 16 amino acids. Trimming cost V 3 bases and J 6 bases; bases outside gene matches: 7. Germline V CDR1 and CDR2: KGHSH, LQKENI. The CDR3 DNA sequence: TGTGCCAGCTCACCCCCAGGGACTAGCGGGGGCCGCGAGCAGTACTTC. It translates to CASSPPGTSGGREQYF.

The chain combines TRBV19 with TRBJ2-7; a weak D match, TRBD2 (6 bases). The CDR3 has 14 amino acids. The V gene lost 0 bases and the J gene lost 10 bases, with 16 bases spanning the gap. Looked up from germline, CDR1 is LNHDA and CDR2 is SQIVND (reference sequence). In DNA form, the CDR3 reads TGTGCCAGTAGTATAGAAGGGACTCCCGCTTTTCAGTACTTC. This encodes CASSIEGTPAFQYF.

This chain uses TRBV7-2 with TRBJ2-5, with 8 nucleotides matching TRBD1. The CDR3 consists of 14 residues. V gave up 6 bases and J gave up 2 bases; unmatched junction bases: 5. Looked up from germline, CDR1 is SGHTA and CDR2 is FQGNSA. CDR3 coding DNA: TGTGCCAGCAGGCATACAGGGGGACAAGAGACCCAGTACTTC. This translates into CASRHTGGQETQYF.

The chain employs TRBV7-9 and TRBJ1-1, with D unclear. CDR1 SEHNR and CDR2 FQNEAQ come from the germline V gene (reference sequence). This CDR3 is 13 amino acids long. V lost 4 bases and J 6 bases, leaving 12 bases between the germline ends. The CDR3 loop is CASSSQNRAEAFF. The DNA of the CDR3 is TGTGCCAGCAGCTCACAAAACAGAGCTGAAGCTTTCTTT.

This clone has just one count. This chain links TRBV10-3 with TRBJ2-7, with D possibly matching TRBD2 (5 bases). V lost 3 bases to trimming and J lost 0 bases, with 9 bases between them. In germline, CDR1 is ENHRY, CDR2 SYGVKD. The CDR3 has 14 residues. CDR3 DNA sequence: TGTGCCATCAGTGACGGGGATAGCTCCTACGAGCAGTACTTC. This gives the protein CAISDGDSSYEQYF.

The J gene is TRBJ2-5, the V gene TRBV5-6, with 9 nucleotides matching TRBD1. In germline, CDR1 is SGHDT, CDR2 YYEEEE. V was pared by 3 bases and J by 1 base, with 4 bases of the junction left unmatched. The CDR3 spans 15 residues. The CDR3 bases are TGTGCCAGCAGCTCCCTGGGACAGGGCCAAGAGACCCAGTACTTC. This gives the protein CASSSLGQGQETQYF. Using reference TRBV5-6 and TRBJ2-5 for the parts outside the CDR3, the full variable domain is DAGVTQSPTHLIKTRGQQVTLRCSPKSGHDTVSWYQQALGQGPQFIFQYYEEEERQRGNFPDRFSGHQFPNYSSELNVNALLLGDSALYLCASSSLGQGQETQYFGPGTRLLVL.

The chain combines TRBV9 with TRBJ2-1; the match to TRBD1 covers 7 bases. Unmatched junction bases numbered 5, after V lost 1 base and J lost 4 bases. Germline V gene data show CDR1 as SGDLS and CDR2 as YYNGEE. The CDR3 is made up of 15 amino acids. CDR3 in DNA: TGTGCCAGCAGCGTAAGGGGGACAGCTTACAATGAGCAGTTCTTC. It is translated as CASSVRGTAYNEQFF.

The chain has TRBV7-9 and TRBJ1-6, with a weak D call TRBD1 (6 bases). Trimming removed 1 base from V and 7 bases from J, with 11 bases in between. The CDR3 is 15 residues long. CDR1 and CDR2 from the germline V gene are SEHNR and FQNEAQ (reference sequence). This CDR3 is CASSLVTGINSPLHF. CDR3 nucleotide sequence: TGTGCCAGCAGCTTAGTCACAGGGATCAATTCACCCCTCCACTTT. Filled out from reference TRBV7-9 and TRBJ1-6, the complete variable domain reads DTGVSQNPRHKITKRGQNVTFRCDPISEHNRLYWYRQTLGQGPEFLTYFQNEAQLEKSRLLSDRFSAERPKGSFSTLEIQRTEQGDSAMYLCASSLVTGINSPLHFGNGTRLTVT.

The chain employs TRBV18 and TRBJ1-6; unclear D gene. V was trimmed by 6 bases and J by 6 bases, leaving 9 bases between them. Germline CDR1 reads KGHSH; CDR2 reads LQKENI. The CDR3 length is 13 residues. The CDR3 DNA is TGTGCCAGCTCCCCTCCGATTAATTCACCCCTCCACTTT. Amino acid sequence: CASSPPINSPLHF.

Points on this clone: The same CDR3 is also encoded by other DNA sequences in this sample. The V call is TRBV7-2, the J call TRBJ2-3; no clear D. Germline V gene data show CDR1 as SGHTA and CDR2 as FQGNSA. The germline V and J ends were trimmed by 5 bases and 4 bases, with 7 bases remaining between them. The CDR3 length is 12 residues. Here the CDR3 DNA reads TGTGCCAGCAGCACGAGAGCAGATACGCAGTATTTT. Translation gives CASSTRADTQYF.

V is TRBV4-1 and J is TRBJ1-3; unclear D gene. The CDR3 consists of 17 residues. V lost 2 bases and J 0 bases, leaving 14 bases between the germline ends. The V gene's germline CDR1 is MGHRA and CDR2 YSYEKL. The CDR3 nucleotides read TGCGCCAGCAGCCAACCACGACAACGTAGCTCTGGAAACACCATATATTTT. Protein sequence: CASSQPRQRSSGNTIYF.

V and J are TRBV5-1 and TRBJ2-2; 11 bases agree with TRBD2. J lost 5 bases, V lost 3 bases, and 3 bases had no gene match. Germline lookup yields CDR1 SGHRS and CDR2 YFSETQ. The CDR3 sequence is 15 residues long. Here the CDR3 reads CASSSGLAVTGELFF. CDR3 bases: TGCGCCAGCAGCTCGGGACTAGCGGTGACCGGGGAGCTGTTTTTT.

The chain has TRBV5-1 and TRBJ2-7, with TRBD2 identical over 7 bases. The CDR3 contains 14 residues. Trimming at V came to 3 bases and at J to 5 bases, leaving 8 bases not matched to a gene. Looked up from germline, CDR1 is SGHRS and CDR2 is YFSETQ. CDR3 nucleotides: TGCGCCAGCAGCTCCGCTGCGGGGGTGCACGAGCAGTACTTC. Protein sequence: CASSSAAGVHEQYF.

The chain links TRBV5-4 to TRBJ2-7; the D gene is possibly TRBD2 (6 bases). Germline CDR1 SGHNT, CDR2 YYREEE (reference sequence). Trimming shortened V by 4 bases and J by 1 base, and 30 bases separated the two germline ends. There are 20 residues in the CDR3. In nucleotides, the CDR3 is TGTGCCAGCAGCCACGGGTTAGGAGGGGCGCATAACGGGAAATCCTACGAGCAGTACTTC. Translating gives CASSHGLGGAHNGKSYEQYF.

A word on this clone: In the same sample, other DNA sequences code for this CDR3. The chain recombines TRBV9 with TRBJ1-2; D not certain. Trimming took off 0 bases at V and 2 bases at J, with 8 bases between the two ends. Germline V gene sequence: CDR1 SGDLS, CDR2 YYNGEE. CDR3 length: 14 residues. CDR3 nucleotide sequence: TGTGCCAGCAGCGTAGGGACCGGGAACTATGGCTACACCTTC. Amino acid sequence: CASSVGTGNYGYTF.

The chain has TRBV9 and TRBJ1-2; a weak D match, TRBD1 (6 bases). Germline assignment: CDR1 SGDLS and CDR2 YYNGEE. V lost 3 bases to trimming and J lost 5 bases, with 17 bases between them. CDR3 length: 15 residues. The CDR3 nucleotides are TGTGCCAGCAGCGCCCCCCATGCGGGGGCGTATGGCTACACCTTC. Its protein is CASSAPHAGAYGYTF.

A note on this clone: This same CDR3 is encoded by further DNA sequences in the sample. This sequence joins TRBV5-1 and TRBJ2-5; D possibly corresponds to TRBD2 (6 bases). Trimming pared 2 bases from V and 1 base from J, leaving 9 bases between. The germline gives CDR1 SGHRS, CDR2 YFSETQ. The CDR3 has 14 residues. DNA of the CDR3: TGCGCCAGCAGCTTAATGGGGGGCCAAGAGACCCAGTACTTC. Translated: CASSLMGGQETQYF.

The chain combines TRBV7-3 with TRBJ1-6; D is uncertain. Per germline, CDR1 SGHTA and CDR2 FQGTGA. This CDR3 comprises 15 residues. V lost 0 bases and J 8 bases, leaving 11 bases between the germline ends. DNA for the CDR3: TGTGCCAGCAGCTTAACCGGGTTAGGAGATTCACCCCTCCACTTT. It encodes CASSLTGLGDSPLHF.

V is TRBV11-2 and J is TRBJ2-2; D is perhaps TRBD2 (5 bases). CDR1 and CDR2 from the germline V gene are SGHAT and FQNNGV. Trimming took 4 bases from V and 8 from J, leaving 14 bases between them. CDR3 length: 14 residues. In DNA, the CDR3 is TGTGCCAGCAGCTCTCAGTGGGAGACTGGGGAGCTGTTTTTT. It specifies CASSSQWETGELFF.

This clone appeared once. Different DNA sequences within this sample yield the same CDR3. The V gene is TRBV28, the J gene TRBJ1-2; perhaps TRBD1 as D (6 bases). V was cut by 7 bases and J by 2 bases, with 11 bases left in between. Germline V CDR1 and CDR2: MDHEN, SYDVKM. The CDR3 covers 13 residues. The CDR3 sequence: CASTPGQNYGYTF. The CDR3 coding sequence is TGTGCCAGCACCCCCGGACAGAACTATGGCTACACCTTC.

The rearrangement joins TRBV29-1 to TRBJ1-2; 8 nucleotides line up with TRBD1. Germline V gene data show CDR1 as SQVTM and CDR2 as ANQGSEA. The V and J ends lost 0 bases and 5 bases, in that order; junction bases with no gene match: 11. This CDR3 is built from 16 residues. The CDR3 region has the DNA TGCAGCGTTGAAGATCGGACAGGGACCCTCCGGTATGGCTACACCTTC. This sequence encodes CSVEDRTGTLRYGYTF.

This CDR3 is CAWTGKQPYEQYF. The DNA of the CDR3 is TGTGCCTGGACGGGGAAACAACCCTACGAGCAGTACTTC. The chain uses TRBV30 and TRBJ2-7; TRBD2 is a possible D gene (5 bases). The CDR3 contains 13 residues. With 4 bases removed from V and 2 bases from J, the gap between germline ends came to 12 bases. CDR1 and CDR2 from the germline V gene are GTSNPN and SVGIG (reference sequence).